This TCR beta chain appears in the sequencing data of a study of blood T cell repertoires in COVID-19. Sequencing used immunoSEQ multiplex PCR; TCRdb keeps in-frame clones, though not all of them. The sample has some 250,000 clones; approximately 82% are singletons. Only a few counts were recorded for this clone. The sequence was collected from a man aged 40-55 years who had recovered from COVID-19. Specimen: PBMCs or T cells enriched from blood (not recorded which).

The CDR3 DNA reads TGTGCCAGCAGTTGGGGGACAGGGCCCTACGAGCAGTACTTC. It translates to CASSWGTGPYEQYF. The chain employs TRBV27 and TRBJ2-7, with TRBD1 identical over 9 bases. The CDR3 extends over 14 amino acids. V shed 4 bases, J shed 2 bases, and the junction held 3 bases outside the gene matches. CDR1 is MNHEY, CDR2 SMNVEV, per germline (reference sequence).